This T cell receptor beta chain appears in the sequencing data of a study of neurological immune-mediated disorders. Study conclusions and caveats: When the repertoires were sorted by phylogenetic grouping, those of 18 of 34 multiple sclerosis patients ended up in one related-CDR3 cluster, a possible signature.

TCRdb re-derived calls from the 5' RACE reads in MiXCR, one entry per CDR3 protein. Found here are 66,000 or so distinct CDR3 sequences, 4% to 6% of them singletons; the top ten hold about 3%. The CDR3 runs to 15 residues. The germline V gene encodes CDR1 MNHEY and CDR2 SMNVEV (reference sequence). Trimming took off 8 bases at V and 4 bases at J, with 20 bases between the two ends. This clonotype was counted a few times. Its antigen is not identified. A much larger clonotype is one base distant, so this may be a read error. The J gene is TRBJ1-1, the V gene TRBV27; D remains unclear. The sample consisted of PBMCs. This clonotype was obtained from a woman in her twenties or thirties with multiple sclerosis. The CDR3 reads CASYQSGNLSTEAFF. The CDR3 DNA follows: TGTGCCAGCTACCAATCTGGGAATCTTTCCACTGAAGCTTTCTTT.